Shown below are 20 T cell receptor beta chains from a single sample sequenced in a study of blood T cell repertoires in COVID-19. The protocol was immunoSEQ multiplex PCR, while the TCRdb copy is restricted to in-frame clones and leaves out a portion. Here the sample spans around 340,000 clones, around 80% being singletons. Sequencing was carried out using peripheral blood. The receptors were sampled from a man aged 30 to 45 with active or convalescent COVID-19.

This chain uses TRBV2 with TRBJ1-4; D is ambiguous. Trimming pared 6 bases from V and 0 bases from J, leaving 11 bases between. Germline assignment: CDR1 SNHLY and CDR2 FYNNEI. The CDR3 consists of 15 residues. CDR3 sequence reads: CASRPKTATNEKLFF. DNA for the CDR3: TGTGCCAGCAGGCCCAAAACTGCAACTAATGAAAAACTGTTTTTT.

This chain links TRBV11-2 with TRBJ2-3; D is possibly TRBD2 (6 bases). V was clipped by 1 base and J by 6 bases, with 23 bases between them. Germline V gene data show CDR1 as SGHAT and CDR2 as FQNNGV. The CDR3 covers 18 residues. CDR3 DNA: TGTGCCAGCAGCTTAGGGGAGGCCGGGACCGCCGGGTGGGATACGCAGTATTTT. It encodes CASSLGEAGTAGWDTQYF.

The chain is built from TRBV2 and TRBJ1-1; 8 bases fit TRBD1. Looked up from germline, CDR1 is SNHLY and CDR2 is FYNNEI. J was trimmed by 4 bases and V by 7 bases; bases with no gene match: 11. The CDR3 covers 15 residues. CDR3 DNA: TGTGCCAGCACTCCCTTGTCAACAGGGGGCACTGAAGCTTTCTTT. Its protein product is CASTPLSTGGTEAFF. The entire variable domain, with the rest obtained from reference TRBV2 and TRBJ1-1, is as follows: EPEVTQTPSHQVTQMGQEVILRCVPISNHLYFYWYRQILGQKVEFLVSFYNNEISEKSEIFDDQFSVERPDGSNFTLKIRSTKLEDSAMYFCASTPLSTGGTEAFFGQGTRLTVV.

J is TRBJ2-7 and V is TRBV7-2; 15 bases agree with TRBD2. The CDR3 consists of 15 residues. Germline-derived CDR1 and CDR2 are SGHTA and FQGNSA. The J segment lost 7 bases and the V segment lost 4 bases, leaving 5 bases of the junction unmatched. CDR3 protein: CASSWTSGGVGEQYF. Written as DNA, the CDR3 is TGTGCCAGCAGCTGGACTAGCGGGGGGGTCGGAGAGCAGTACTTC.

In DNA, the CDR3 is TGCGCCAGCAGCCAAGAACGGGGAACAGCGGGAGGGCCAGCTGCCGGGGAGCTGTTTTTT. Residues: CASSQERGTAGGPAAGELFF. V usage is TRBV4-3 and J usage is TRBJ2-2, with 10 bases matching TRBD2. V was clipped by 0 bases and J by 6 bases; unmatched bases: 16. CDR1 is LGHNA and CDR2 is YSLEER in the germline V gene. The CDR3 runs to 20 residues.

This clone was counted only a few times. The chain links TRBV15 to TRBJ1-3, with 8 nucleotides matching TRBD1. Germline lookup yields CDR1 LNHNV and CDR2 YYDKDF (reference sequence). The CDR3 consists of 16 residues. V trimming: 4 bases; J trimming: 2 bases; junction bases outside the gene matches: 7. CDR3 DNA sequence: TGTGCCACCAGCATCCGAGCAGGGGGCGCTGGAAACACCATATATTTT. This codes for CATSIRAGGAGNTIYF.

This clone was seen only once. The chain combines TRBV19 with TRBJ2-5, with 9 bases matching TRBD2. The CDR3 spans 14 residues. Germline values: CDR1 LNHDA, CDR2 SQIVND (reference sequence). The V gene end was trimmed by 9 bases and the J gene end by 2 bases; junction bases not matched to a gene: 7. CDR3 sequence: CASKREAGQETQYF. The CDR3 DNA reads TGTGCCAGCAAGCGGGAGGCGGGACAAGAGACCCAGTACTTC.

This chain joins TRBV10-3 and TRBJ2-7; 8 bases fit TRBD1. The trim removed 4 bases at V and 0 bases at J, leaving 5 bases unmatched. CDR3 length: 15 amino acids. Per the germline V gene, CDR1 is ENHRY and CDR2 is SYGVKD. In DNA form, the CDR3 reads TGTGCCATCAGTGGGACAGGGTCTAGCTCCTACGAGCAGTACTTC. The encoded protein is CAISGTGSSSYEQYF.

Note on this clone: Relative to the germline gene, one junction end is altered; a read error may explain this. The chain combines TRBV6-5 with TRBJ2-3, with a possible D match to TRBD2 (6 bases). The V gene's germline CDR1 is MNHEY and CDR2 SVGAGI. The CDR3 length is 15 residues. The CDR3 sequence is CASSDSGLSTDTQYF. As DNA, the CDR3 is TGTGCCAGCAGTGACTCGGGACTCTCCACAGATACGCAGTATTTT.

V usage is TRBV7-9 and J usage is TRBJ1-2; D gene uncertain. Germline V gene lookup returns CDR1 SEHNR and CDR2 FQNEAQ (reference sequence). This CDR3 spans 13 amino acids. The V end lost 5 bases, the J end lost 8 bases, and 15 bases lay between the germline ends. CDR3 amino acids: CASSPRVSYGYTF. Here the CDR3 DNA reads TGTGCCAGCAGCCCGAGGGTATCTTACGGCTACACCTTC.

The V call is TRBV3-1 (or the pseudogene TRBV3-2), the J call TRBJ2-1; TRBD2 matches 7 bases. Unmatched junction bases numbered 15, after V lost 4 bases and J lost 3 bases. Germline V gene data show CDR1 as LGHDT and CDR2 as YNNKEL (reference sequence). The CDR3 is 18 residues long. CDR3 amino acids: CASSPDPGRAGIYNEQFF. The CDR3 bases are TGTGCCAGCAGCCCAGACCCTGGGAGAGCGGGGATCTACAATGAGCAGTTCTTC.

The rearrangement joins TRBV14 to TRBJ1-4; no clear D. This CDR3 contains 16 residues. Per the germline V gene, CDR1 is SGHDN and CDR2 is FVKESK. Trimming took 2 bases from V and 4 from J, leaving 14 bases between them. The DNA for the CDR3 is TGTGCCAGCAGCCAAATTTGGCCGACTCTTAATGAAAAACTGTTTTTT. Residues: CASSQIWPTLNEKLFF.

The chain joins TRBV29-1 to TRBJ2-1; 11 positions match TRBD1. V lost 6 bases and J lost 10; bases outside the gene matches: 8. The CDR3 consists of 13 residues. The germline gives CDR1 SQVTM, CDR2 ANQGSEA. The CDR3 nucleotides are TGCAGCGTGCCGGGACAGGGGGACCAGGAGCAGTTCTTC. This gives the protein CSVPGQGDQEQFF.

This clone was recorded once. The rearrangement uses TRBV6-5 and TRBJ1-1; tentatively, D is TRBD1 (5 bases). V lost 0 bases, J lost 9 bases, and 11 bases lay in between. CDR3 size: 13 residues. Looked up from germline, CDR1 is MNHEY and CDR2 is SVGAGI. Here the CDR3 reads CASSYSSRGKAFF. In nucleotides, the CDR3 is TGTGCCAGCAGTTACTCGTCCCGGGGGAAAGCTTTCTTT.

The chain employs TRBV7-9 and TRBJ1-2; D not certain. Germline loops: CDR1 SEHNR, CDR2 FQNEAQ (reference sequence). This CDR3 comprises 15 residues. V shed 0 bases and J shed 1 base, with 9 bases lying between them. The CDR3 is CASSLALGFNYGYTF. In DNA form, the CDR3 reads TGTGCCAGCAGCTTAGCGCTAGGCTTTAACTATGGCTACACCTTC.

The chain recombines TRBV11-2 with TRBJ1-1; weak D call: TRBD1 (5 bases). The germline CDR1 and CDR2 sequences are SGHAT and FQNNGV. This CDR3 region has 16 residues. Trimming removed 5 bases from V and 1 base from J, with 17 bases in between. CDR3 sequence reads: CASSPWGGRGNTEAFF. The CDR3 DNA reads TGTGCCAGCAGCCCCTGGGGAGGTAGGGGGAACACTGAAGCTTTCTTT.

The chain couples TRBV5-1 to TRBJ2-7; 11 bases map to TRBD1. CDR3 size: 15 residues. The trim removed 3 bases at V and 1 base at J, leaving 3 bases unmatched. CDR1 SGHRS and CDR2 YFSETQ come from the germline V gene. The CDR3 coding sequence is TGCGCCAGCAGCTGGGGGACAGGGGGTTCCTACGAGCAGTACTTC. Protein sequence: CASSWGTGGSYEQYF.

The chain's CDR3 is CASSLVRGDTQYF. CDR3 nucleotides: TGTGCCAGCAGCTTAGTAAGGGGAGATACGCAGTATTTT. V usage is TRBV7-8 and J usage is TRBJ2-3; TRBD1 is a possible D gene (5 bases). Trimming took 1 base from V and 5 from J, leaving 7 bases between them. Germline CDR1 is SGHVS and CDR2 is FQNEAQ. The CDR3 has 13 residues.

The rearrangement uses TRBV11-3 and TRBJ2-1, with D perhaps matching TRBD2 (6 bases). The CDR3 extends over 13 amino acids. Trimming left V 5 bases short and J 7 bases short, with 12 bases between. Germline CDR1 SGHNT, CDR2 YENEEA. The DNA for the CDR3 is TGTGCCAGCAGCCCCGGGGGAAAAAATGAGCAGTTCTTC. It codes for CASSPGGKNEQFF.

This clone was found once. The CDR3 DNA follows: TGTGCCAGCACCAGAAGACAGGGGAAGGTAACCTACGAGCAGTACTTC. Its translation: CASTRRQGKVTYEQYF. The rearrangement joins TRBV13 to TRBJ2-7; TRBD1 matches at 8 bases. In germline, CDR1 is PRHDT, CDR2 FYEKMQ (reference sequence). V was clipped by 7 bases and J by 2 bases; unmatched bases: 13. This CDR3 has 16 residues.